Described below is a single TCR beta chain sequence and its context. Its antigen has not been determined. No base qualities exist here, and no much larger clone lies one base off it. TCRbeta CDR3 regions were amplified from genomic DNA by means of the immunoSEQ Assay, a bias-controlled multiplex PCR. Regarding the original processing steps: Within the assay, amplification of reference gene primers was used to estimate how many nucleated cells each sample contained. Sequence reads were collapsed and filtered to measure the absolute abundance of every unique TCRbeta CDR3 rearrangement. For each sample, productive Simpson clonality was calculated as the square root of Simpson's diversity index across productive rearrangements. Sourced from immuneACCESS, this table was stored by TCRdb with only in-frame sequences that have V and J called. A share of the clones is absent; for the studies checked, an unresolved V gene accounts for under half, and the remainder has no known explanation. D and trimming come from the DNA, and the V and J calls and clone size come from that table. The sample records tens of thousands of clones, 89% of which are singletons. The ten largest account for nearly 5% of the sample.

This sample was taken from a study of blood T cell repertoires in COVID-19 (dated by TCRdb to the early 2020s). As for the study more broadly: Samples from collaborators originated in the United States, Italy and Spain and spanned both the acute and convalescent phases of COVID-19. The prospective study material was composed of cDNA or gDNA derived from T cells, B-cell-depleted T cells, or PBMCs. The dataset comprised deeply sampled blood TCRbeta repertoires from subjects exposed to, actively infected with, or recovered from COVID-19. The repertoires were released in a freely available public database intended as a resource for research on the immune response to SARS-CoV-2. The samples were drawn from two sources: the first 160 participants of the ongoing ImmuneRACE study, and 1,254 subjects contributed by 6 global collaborators. Nearly every sample came with metadata listing a de-identified subject ID, COVID-19 status, age in years and sex. Where available, HLA class I and class II types were taken from metadata supplied by the sample provider and were not determined by assay-based typing.

V and J lose 2 bases and 0 bases, and a span of 20 bases separates them. The CDR3 runs 19 residues from the cysteine to the phenylalanine. The only DNA kept is the CDR3, 57 bases in frame from the first base. CDR1 and CDR2, looked up from the germline V gene, are MDHEN and SYDVKM. The collaborating institutions used their own protocols to collect whole blood in K2EDTA tubes. Collaborator samples were shipped for TCRbeta analysis as frozen whole blood, isolated PBMCs, or DNA extracted from either sample type. Here is what the overall study found, with its caveats: The amount of clinical and demographic metadata varied by source and participant and was provided uncurated.

The sequence links TRBV28 to TRBJ1-5; the D gene assignment is ambiguous. The sequence was collected from a man aged 55 to 70 with active COVID-19. Sample: peripheral blood. The nucleotides read TGTGCCAGCAGTTTAGGGCAAGGAGGAGGAAAATATAGCAATCAGCCCCAGCATTTT. This yields the protein CASSLGQGGGKYSNQPQHF. Extended through the reference TRBV28 and TRBJ1-5 proteins, this CDR3 yields the full variable domain: DVKVTQSSRYLVKRTGEKVFLECVQDMDHENMFWYRQDPGLGLRLIYFSYDVKMKEKGDIPEGYSVSREKKERFSLILESASTNQTSMYLCASSLGQGGGKYSNQPQHFGDGTRLSIL.